The rows below give T cell receptor beta chains drawn from one sample of a study of blood T cell repertoires in COVID-19. Sequencing was performed with immunoSEQ multiplex PCR; in TCRdb, only in-frame clones are kept and a portion is missing. The table includes 320,000 or so clones, 85% detected once. Material: PBMCs or T cells enriched from blood (not recorded which). These TCRs come from a woman younger than 45 who had been exposed to COVID-19. CDR3s include the opening cysteine and the closing phenylalanine or tryptophan. A D gene is named only where the DNA matches it firmly. Rows may omit the clone size; those that give it use once, few, many or a size class.

d_call,v_call,j_call,clone_size,cdr3_nt,cdr3_aa
.,TRBV10-3,TRBJ2-3,.,TGTGCCATCAGACAGGATAGCACAGATACGCAGTATTTT,CAIRQDSTDTQYF
TRBD1,TRBV25-1,TRBJ1-6,.,TGTGCCAGCAGGGACAGGGGGTCTTCACCCCTCCACTTT,CASRDRGSSPLHF
.,TRBV6-5,TRBJ1-5,many,TGTGCCAGCAGCGCAGGACAGTTCAATCAGCCCCAGCATTTT,CASSAGQFNQPQHF
.,TRBV28,TRBJ1-2,.,TGTGCCAGCAGTTTAGGTCCTAGTGTTATTCGCTACACCTTC,CASSLGPSVIRYTF
TRBD2,TRBV13,TRBJ2-7,.,TGTGCCAGCAGCCCAGATCCCCGTAGCGGGAGGGATGACGAGCAGTACTTC,CASSPDPRSGRDDEQYF
.,TRBV9,TRBJ2-3,few,TGTGCCAGCAGCGTAGTAACAGATACGCAGTATTTT,CASSVVTDTQYF
.,TRBV12-3/TRBV12-4,TRBJ1-3,.,TGTGCCAGCAGTTTTCTTGGAAACACCATATATTTT,CASSFLGNTIYF
.,TRBV4-2,TRBJ1-1,.,TGTGCCAGCAGCCTTATCGGACAGAACACTGAAGCTTTCTTT,CASSLIGQNTEAFF
TRBD2,TRBV11-2,TRBJ2-5,.,TGTGCCAGCAGCCAAGGACTAGCGGATAAAGAGACCCAGTACTTC,CASSQGLADKETQYF
TRBD1,TRBV10-3,TRBJ2-2,few,TGTGCCATGCTTGGAAGGACAGGGGACACCGGGGAGCTGTTTTTT,CAMLGRTGDTGELFF
.,TRBV5-1,TRBJ2-1,.,TGCGCCAGCAGCCCGATTGAGGCCGGCCGGTACAATGAGCAGTTCTTC,CASSPIEAGRYNEQFF
.,TRBV28,TRBJ1-1,.,TGTGCCAGCAGTTTATGGGGCGGGCTCACTGAAGCTTTCTTT,CASSLWGGLTEAFF
TRBD1,TRBV28,TRBJ2-1,once,TGTGCCAGCAGCCCGACAGGGATGGATGAGCAGTTCTTC,CASSPTGMDEQFF
TRBD2,TRBV28,TRBJ2-1,once,TGTGCCAGCAGAAAGACTAGCGGGGCCATTTCAGATGAGCAGTTCTTC,CASRKTSGAISDEQFF
TRBD1,TRBV7-9,TRBJ2-7,.,TGTGCCAGCAGCATCCGGACAGGGGATGGGGAGCAGTACTTC,CASSIRTGDGEQYF
.,TRBV6-5,TRBJ1-1,.,TGTGCCAGCAGTTTCGACGCCGACAGGGAAGCTTTCTTT,CASSFDADREAFF
TRBD2,TRBV6-5,TRBJ2-3,.,TGTGCCGGGAGGACTAGCGGGGTAGCAGATACGCAGTATTTT,CAGRTSGVADTQYF
TRBD1,TRBV6-5,TRBJ1-2,.,TGTGCCAGCAGTTGGGGACAGGGTGGAAATGGCTACACCTTC,CASSWGQGGNGYTF
TRBD1,TRBV5-1,TRBJ2-5,.,TGCGCCAGCAGCATACAGGGGGAAGAGACCCAGTACTTC,CASSIQGEETQYF
.,TRBV19,TRBJ2-7,.,TGTGCCAGTAGTGAGGCAGGGGTTTTGGGGGAGCAGTACTTC,CASSEAGVLGEQYF
.,TRBV5-1,TRBJ2-2,once,TGCGCCAGCAGCTTAAGCGGAGATGACACCGGGGAGCTGTTTTTT,CASSLSGDDTGELFF
TRBD1,TRBV5-6,TRBJ1-5,.,TGTGCCAGCAGCGTAGTACCGGGACAGCTTAGCAATCAGCCCCAGCATTTT,CASSVVPGQLSNQPQHF
TRBD1,TRBV7-9,TRBJ2-1,.,TGTGCCAGCAGGCTGGACAGGGGTCAGAGCTATGAGCAGTTCTTC,CASRLDRGQSYEQFF
.,TRBV2,TRBJ1-3,.,TGTGCCAGCATGGTTCAGGTCTTCTCTGGAAACACCATATATTTT,CASMVQVFSGNTIYF
.,TRBV7-2,TRBJ1-5,.,TGTGCCAGCAGCTCCTCGGGGAGCCGCTATAGCAATCAGCCCCAGCATTTT,CASSSSGSRYSNQPQHF
.,TRBV7-9,TRBJ1-1,.,TGTGCCAGCAACCACTTGTCTGAGAACACTGAAGCTTTCTTT,CASNHLSENTEAFF
TRBD2,TRBV5-1,TRBJ2-1,.,TGCGCCAGCAGCTTATTACTAGCGGGGGGGCCCAATGAGCAGTTCTTC,CASSLLLAGGPNEQFF
TRBD2,TRBV7-9,TRBJ2-1,.,TGTGCCAGCAGCAGGACTAGCGGGGATTTATACAATGAGCAGTTCTTC,CASSRTSGDLYNEQFF
.,TRBV9,TRBJ1-3,.,TGTGCCAGCAGCGGAGGACAGACGACGTCGTACACCATATATTTT,CASSGGQTTSYTIYF
.,TRBV30,TRBJ1-5,.,TGTGCCTGGTCGATGGTCCAGGGCGTGGGCAATCAGCCCCAGCATTTT,CAWSMVQGVGNQPQHF
TRBD1,TRBV24-1,TRBJ1-2,.,TGTGCCACCAGTGAATACGGACAGGGCCACTATGGCTACACCTTC,CATSEYGQGHYGYTF
.,TRBV10-2,TRBJ2-7,.,TGCGCCAGCAGTGCCCAATACGAGCAGTACTTC,CASSAQYEQYF
.,TRBV2,TRBJ1-6,.,TGTGCCAGCGGGCGGGGGGCGAGTTCACCCCTCCACTTT,CASGRGASSPLHF
TRBD1,TRBV5-1,TRBJ2-7,once,TGCGCCAGCAGCTTGGTACCTTATGGGACAGGGCTCCCTGTGGAGCAGTACTTC,CASSLVPYGTGLPVEQYF
.,TRBV7-3,TRBJ1-1,.,TGTGCCAGCAGCTTAAATCCGGGGACTGAAGCTTTCTTT,CASSLNPGTEAFF
.,TRBV12-3/TRBV12-4,TRBJ1-1,many,TGTGCCAGCATTCTGCGGATGAACACTGAAGCTTTCTTT,CASILRMNTEAFF
.,TRBV2,TRBJ1-5,.,TGTGCCAGCAGTCCCGGAGGCAACAGGGTCAGCTTCCAGCCCCAGCATTTT,CASSPGGNRVSFQPQHF
.,TRBV30,TRBJ2-3,.,TGTGCCTGGAGTCTGATAGGGGCGGGGACCACAGATACGCAGTATTTT,CAWSLIGAGTTDTQYF
TRBD2,TRBV7-3,TRBJ2-5,once,TGTGCCAGCAGCTTTAGTAGCGGGGGGCTGGAGACCCAGTACTTC,CASSFSSGGLETQYF
TRBD2,TRBV19,TRBJ2-7,.,TGTGCCAGTAGTATAGCCGGACTAGCGGGGGATTCCTACGAGCAGTACTTC,CASSIAGLAGDSYEQYF
.,TRBV2,TRBJ1-1,.,TGTGCCAGCAGTGAGCAGATTTTGACAGGCGCTTTCTTT,CASSEQILTGAFF
TRBD2,TRBV19,TRBJ2-2,.,TGTGCCAGTGGTCGACTAGCGGGAGGAACCGGGGAGCTGTTTTTT,CASGRLAGGTGELFF
.,TRBV19,TRBJ1-1,.,TGTGCCAGTAGTATAAGCGACTCGAACACTGAAGCTTTCTTT,CASSISDSNTEAFF
.,TRBV27,TRBJ2-3,.,TGTGCCAGCAGTTTACAGGGAATTGGGTATAGCACAGATACGCAGTATTTT,CASSLQGIGYSTDTQYF
TRBD1,TRBV7-9,TRBJ1-5,.,TGTGCCAGCAGCAACGCGGGGGGACAGGGGTATCAGCCCCAGCATTTT,CASSNAGGQGYQPQHF
.,TRBV25-1,TRBJ1-1,.,TGTGCCAGCAGCGTAAACACTGAAGCTTTCTTT,CASSVNTEAFF
.,TRBV30,TRBJ1-5,.,TGTGCCTGGACGGCAGGACTCAATCAGCCCCAGCATTTT,CAWTAGLNQPQHF
.,TRBV11-3,TRBJ2-2,once,TGTGCCAGCAGCTTAAGGAGCACAGGGAACACCGGGGAGCTGTTTTTT,CASSLRSTGNTGELFF
.,TRBV2,TRBJ1-5,.,TGTGCCAGCAGTGCGGACGGGGATAGCAATCAGCCCCAGCATTTT,CASSADGDSNQPQHF
.,TRBV10-3,TRBJ1-2,.,TGTGCCATCACCAATCTCGGACAGACCGACTATGGCTACACCTTC,CAITNLGQTDYGYTF
.,TRBV28,TRBJ2-1,.,TGTGCCAGCAGCCGGACTAACAACAATGAGCAGTTCTTC,CASSRTNNNEQFF
TRBD1,TRBV3-1/TRBV3-2,TRBJ2-7,.,TGTGCCAGCAGCCAAGAAGGGGGACAGGGATCATTCTTC,CASSQEGGQGSFF
TRBD2,TRBV6-5,TRBJ2-7,.,TGTGCCAGCAGTTCGGGACTAGCGGGTGGGGGCGAGCAGTACTTC,CASSSGLAGGGEQYF
TRBD1,TRBV5-1,TRBJ2-7,.,TGCGCCAGCAGCCCCCGGACAGGGCAGTCGTACGAGCAGTACTTC,CASSPRTGQSYEQYF
.,TRBV3-1/TRBV3-2,TRBJ1-1,.,TGTGCCAGCAGCCTACCAGGGATTACCATGAACACTGAAGCTTTCTTT,CASSLPGITMNTEAFF
TRBD1,TRBV19,TRBJ2-5,.,TGTGCCACTAAGGGGACAGGGTACGGGACCCAGTACTTC,CATKGTGYGTQYF
.,TRBV5-1,TRBJ1-1,.,TGCGCCAGCAGGGATGACAGGCGGCCTGAAGCTTTCTTT,CASRDDRRPEAFF
TRBD1,TRBV27,TRBJ1-3,.,TGTGCCAGCAGCCGGGACAGTCTATCTGGAAACACCATATATTTT,CASSRDSLSGNTIYF
.,TRBV5-5,TRBJ2-7,.,TGTGCCAGCAGCTTGGCCCCGCGTACCTCCTACGAGCAGTACTTC,CASSLAPRTSYEQYF